What follows is one TCR beta chain and its context. The record originates from a study of control samples from healthy donors and cancer patients. V gave up 4 bases and J gave up 6 bases, with 16 bases separating them. Germline V gene sequence: CDR1 SGHTS, CDR2 YDEGEE. The CDR3 runs to 14 residues. Sequencing used immunoSEQ multiplex PCR; TCRdb keeps in-frame clones, though not all of them. The sample has 150,000 to 200,000 clones, 80% to 90% seen once. Sequenced material: blood. This rearrangement joins TRBV5-8 to TRBJ1-1; D perhaps matches TRBD1 (5 bases). The clonotype was recovered from a man in his late teens or twenties in good health. CDR3 DNA sequence: TGTGCCAGCAGCAGGCAGGGAGTAATGGCTGAAGCTTTCTTT. It is translated as CASSRQGVMAEAFF.